This entry concerns a single TCR beta chain. CDR3 size: 12 residues. Germline CDR1 SQVTM, CDR2 ANQGSEA. Trimming took 6 bases from V and 4 from J; bases not matched to a gene: 4. Original processing notes: Reference gene primer amplification yielded estimated nucleated cell counts. Only in-frame clones appear in the TCRdb table, and some are missing; sequencing was by immunoSEQ multiplex PCR. V and J calls and clone size are copied from that table; D and trimming were computed from the DNA. The sample carries just over 95,000 clones, around 80% recorded once. This record comes from a study of blood T cell repertoires in COVID-19.

Source material: peripheral blood. The source is a man older than 75 with acute or convalescent COVID-19. This rearrangement joins TRBV29-1 to TRBJ1-1; 8 bases agree with TRBD1. The DNA for the CDR3 is TGCAGCGTCGCGCAGGGGGCCACTGAAGCTTTCTTT. The encoded protein is CSVAQGATEAFF.